This T cell receptor beta chain was profiled in a study of identical twins. This clonotype appeared a few times. Trimming shortened V by 5 bases and J by 3 bases, and 7 bases separated the two germline ends. The CDR3 runs to 13 residues. In TCRdb, the 5' RACE reads were re-called with MiXCR into one record per CDR3 protein. The top ten hold approximately 0.48% of the sample, which has approximately 550,000 distinct CDR3 sequences, approximately 20% seen once. The data also belong to a second study, concerning yellow fever vaccine responses in identical twins.

The TCR originated in a woman between 18 and 29 years old in good health. The rearrangement links TRBV12-3 or TRBV12-4 to TRBJ2-2; D unclear. Sequenced material: CD4+ T cells sorted from blood. The CDR3 here is CASSRSHTGELFF. The CDR3 DNA follows: TGTGCCAGCAGTCGGAGCCACACCGGGGAGCTGTTTTTT.